The table lists the clone carrying this T cell receptor beta chain with a few counts. These data originate in a study of blood T cell repertoires in COVID-19. Study at large: From T cells, B-cell-depleted T cells, or PBMCs came the material, which was cDNA or gDNA.

Germline trimming cut 4 bases from V and 1 base from J; bases unmatched to any gene: 14. The CDR3 is 18 residues long. Germline V gene data show CDR1 as SGHRS and CDR2 as YFSETQ. Sequencing used immunoSEQ multiplex PCR; TCRdb keeps in-frame clones, though not all of them. The table lists 300,000 to 350,000 clones, more than 70% of them singletons. The material sequenced was peripheral blood. This receptor was obtained from a man aged 30 to 45 with active or convalescent COVID-19. This chain uses TRBV5-1 with TRBJ1-1; 9 bases line up with TRBD1. CDR3 loop: CASSKGQGREWWNTEAFF. The CDR3 DNA reads as TGCGCCAGCAGCAAAGGACAGGGGAGGGAGTGGTGGAACACTGAAGCTTTCTTT.